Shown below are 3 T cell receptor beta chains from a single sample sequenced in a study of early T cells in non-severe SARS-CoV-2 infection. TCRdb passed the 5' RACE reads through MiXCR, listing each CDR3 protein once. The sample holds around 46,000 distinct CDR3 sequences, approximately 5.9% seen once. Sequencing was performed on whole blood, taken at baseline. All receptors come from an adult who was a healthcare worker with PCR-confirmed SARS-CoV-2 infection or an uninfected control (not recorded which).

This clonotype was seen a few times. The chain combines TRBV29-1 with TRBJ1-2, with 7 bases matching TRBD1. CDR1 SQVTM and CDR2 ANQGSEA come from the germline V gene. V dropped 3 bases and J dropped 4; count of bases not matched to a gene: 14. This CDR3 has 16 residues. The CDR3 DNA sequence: TGCAGCGTTGATCAAGGTCTAGGGACAGTGGGCTATGGCTACACCTTC. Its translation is CSVDQGLGTVGYGYTF.

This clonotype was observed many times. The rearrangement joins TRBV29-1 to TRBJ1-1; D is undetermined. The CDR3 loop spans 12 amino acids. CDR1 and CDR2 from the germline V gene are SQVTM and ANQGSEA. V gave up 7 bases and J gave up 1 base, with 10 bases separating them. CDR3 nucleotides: TGCAGCGCGTGCGCAGGGAACACTGAAGCTTTCTTT. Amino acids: CSACAGNTEAFF.

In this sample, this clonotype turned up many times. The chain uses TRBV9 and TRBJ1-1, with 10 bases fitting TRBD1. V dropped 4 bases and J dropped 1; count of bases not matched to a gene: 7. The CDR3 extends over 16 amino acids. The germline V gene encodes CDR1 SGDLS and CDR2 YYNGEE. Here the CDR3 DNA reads TGTGCCAGCAGCCCCAGACAGGGGGCATGGAACACTGAAGCTTTCTTT. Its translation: CASSPRQGAWNTEAFF.